A single sample is the source of the 7 T cell receptor beta chains below, sequenced in a study of control samples from healthy donors and cancer patients. Repertoires were generated with immunoSEQ multiplex PCR, while TCRdb's copy carries only in-frame clones and drops some. The repertoire holds approximately 52,000 clones, about 96% seen once, with about 1% in the top ten. The sequencing sample was made of blood. The receptors here all came from a woman aged 18-35 years in good health.

The chain combines TRBV6-1 with TRBJ2-1; the D is unclear. The CDR3 sequence is 11 residues long. The germline V gene has CDR1 MNHNS and CDR2 SASEGT. The ends were cut back, 2 bases at V and 8 bases at J, with 4 bases in the middle. In nucleotides, the CDR3 is TGTGCCAGCAGTGAAATATATGAGCAGTTCTTC. As protein: CASSEIYEQFF.

This chain joins TRBV6-2 or TRBV6-3 and TRBJ1-1; D not resolved. The germline CDR1 and CDR2 sequences are MNHEY and SVGEGT. The length of the CDR3 is 13 residues. The V end was cut by 5 bases, the J end by 2 bases, with 9 bases between. As DNA, the CDR3 is TGTGCCAGCAGTCCCTCTCTTAACACTGAAGCTTTCTTT. It codes for CASSPSLNTEAFF.

The chain recombines TRBV2 with TRBJ2-5; 9 bases align to TRBD1. This CDR3 spans 15 amino acids. V shed 4 bases, J shed 5 bases, and the junction held 8 bases outside the gene matches. CDR1 and CDR2 (germline): SNHLY, FYNNEI. The chain's CDR3 is CASSAEQGARETQYF. The DNA for the CDR3 is TGTGCCAGCAGTGCAGAACAGGGGGCTCGGGAGACCCAGTACTTC.

The gene calls are TRBV29-1 and TRBJ1-2; 9 bases agree with TRBD1. V shed 6 bases and J 6 bases; nucleotides not matched to a gene: 8. Germline V gene data show CDR1 as SQVTM and CDR2 as ANQGSEA. The length of the CDR3 is 13 residues. The CDR3 DNA reads as TGCAGCGTACGGACAGGGGAGGAGAATGGCTACACCTTC. Protein: CSVRTGEENGYTF.

The J gene is TRBJ1-4, the V gene TRBV11-2, with 9 bases aligning to TRBD1. V lost 5 bases, J lost 6 bases, and 4 bases stayed unmatched. Germline loops: CDR1 SGHAT, CDR2 FQNNGV. The CDR3 contains 14 residues. This CDR3 reads CASSLGTGYEKLFF. The CDR3 nucleotides read TGTGCCAGCAGCCTCGGGACAGGGTATGAAAAACTGTTTTTT.

This rearrangement joins TRBV12-3 or TRBV12-4 to TRBJ2-1; TRBD2 aligns across 8 bases. V trimming: 3 bases; J trimming: 5 bases; junction bases outside the gene matches: 0. The CDR3 covers 13 residues. The CDR3 DNA follows: TGTGCCAGCAGTTTCGGGAGGGACAATGAGCAGTTCTTC. Translating gives CASSFGRDNEQFF.

The genes are TRBV5-1 and TRBJ2-5, with 7 bases matching TRBD2. With V trimmed by 3 bases and J by 5 bases, 10 bases remained unmatched. The CDR3 runs 15 residues. CDR1 and CDR2 (germline): SGHRS, YFSETQ. CDR3 amino acids: CASSWGRDYRETQYF. CDR3 bases: TGCGCCAGCAGCTGGGGTAGGGACTATCGGGAGACCCAGTACTTC.